This record concerns one T cell receptor (beta chain) sequence. This table comes from immunoSEQ multiplex PCR, and its TCRdb copy is limited to in-frame clones, with some not included. The repertoire holds some 260,000 clones, with roughly nine tenths as singletons. These data originate in a study of cytomegalovirus exposure and HLA in healthy donors. The CDR3 spans 16 residues. Germline loops: CDR1 KGHSH, CDR2 LQKENI. V dropped 2 bases and J dropped 6; count of bases not matched to a gene: 7. The donors belonged to the approximately 120-subject validation cohort, separate from the 666-subject first cohort.

This TCR was recovered from a man in his late teens or twenties in good health and CMV-seropositive. The sequenced sample consisted of PBMCs. The chain carries TRBV18 and TRBJ1-5; 10 bases agree with TRBD1. The CDR3, as DNA: TGTGCCAGCTCACCATCTAGGACAGGGGGACCTCAGCCCCAGCATTTT. It specifies CASSPSRTGGPQPQHF.